This is a list of T cell receptor beta chains from one sample in a study of cytomegalovirus exposure and HLA in healthy donors. This table comes from immunoSEQ multiplex PCR, and its TCRdb copy is limited to in-frame clones, with some not included. The sample contains approximately 300,000 clones, approximately 85% of which appear only once. Sample: PBMCs. All receptors come from a woman between 35 and 50 years old in good health and CMV-seropositive. Both conserved end residues are part of each CDR3. The order of the fields is V gene, J gene, CDR3 protein.

TRBV28,TRBJ2-4,CASSWTGPTTSKNIQYF
TRBV7-6,TRBJ2-7,CASSLTSGIVEQYF
TRBV4-3,TRBJ2-3,CASSQDLPSGSLDTQYF
TRBV5-4,TRBJ1-1,CASSLAGRTGDPNTEAFF
TRBV18,TRBJ2-7,CASSRAPTSGSTPYEQYF
TRBV27,TRBJ2-2,CASMVGGPNTGELFF
TRBV15,TRBJ2-4,CATSRDPDRLNIQYF
TRBV4-3,TRBJ1-6,CASSRTGTSNSPLHF
TRBV11-2,TRBJ2-1,CASRPTKLAGAGFFF
TRBV7-9,TRBJ2-2,CSSSTNPSGSTGELFF
TRBV4-2,TRBJ2-7,CASSQEDSGRGYEQYF
TRBV5-1,TRBJ2-5,CASSLAGSGAGETQYF
TRBV19,TRBJ2-2,CASSISGELFF
TRBV11-3,TRBJ2-1,CASSLGAAGGPLYEQFF
TRBV2,TRBJ2-2,CASLAESHTGELFF
TRBV5-1,TRBJ2-3,CASSFQGQTDTQYF
TRBV27,TRBJ1-4,CASRPGGRWEKLFF